This TCR beta chain was observed in a study of shared clonotypes between healthy human individuals. Assay: immunoSEQ multiplex PCR; the TCRdb copy retains only in-frame clones and omits some. The sample includes about 1.1 million clones, approximately 80% of them seen just once. The germline gives CDR1 SGHVS, CDR2 FQNEAQ. Trimming took 1 base from V and 7 from J, leaving 16 bases between them. This CDR3 has 15 residues. This chain links TRBV7-8 with TRBJ2-5; D remains ambiguous. This sequence was found in a young man in good health. Some clones in this sample may be carry-over from other donors' samples. Sequenced input: memory CD4+ T cells from PBMCs. Subset: CD45RA-negative fraction. CDR3 protein: CASSLVGTDVRTQYF. The CDR3 DNA reads TGTGCCAGCAGCTTAGTGGGCACGGATGTAAGGACCCAGTACTTC.